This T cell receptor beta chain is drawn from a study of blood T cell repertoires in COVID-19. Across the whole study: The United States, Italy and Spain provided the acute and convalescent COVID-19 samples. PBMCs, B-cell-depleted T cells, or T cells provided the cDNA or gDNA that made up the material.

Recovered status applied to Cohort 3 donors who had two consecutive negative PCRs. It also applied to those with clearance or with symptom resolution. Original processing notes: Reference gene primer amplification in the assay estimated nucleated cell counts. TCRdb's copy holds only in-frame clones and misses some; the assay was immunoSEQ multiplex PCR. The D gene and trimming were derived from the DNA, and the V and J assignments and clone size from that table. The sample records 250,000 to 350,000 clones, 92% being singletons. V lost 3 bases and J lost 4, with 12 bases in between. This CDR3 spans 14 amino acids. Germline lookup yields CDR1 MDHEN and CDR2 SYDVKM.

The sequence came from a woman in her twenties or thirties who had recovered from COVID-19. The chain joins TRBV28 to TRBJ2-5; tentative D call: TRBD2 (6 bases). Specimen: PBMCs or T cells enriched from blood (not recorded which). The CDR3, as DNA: TGTGCCAGCAGTTTGGGGGGTGGCGGAGAGACCCAGTACTTC. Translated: CASSLGGGGETQYF.